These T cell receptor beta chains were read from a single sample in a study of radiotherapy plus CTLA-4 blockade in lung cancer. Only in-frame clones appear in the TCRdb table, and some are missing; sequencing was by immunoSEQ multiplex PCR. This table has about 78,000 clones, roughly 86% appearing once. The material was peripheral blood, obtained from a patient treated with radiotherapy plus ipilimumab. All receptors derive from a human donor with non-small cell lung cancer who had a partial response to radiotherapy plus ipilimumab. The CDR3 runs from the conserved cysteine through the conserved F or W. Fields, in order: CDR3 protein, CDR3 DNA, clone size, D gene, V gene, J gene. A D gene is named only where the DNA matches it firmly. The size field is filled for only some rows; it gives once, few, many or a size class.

CSVIAEETQYF,TGCAGCGTAATAGCGGAAGAGACCCAGTACTTC,-,-,TRBV29-1,TRBJ2-5
CASSSYGGTEKLFF,TGTGCCAGCAGCTCCTACGGGGGTACGGAAAAACTGTTTTTT,-,-,TRBV7-2,TRBJ1-4
CASSSRQGAGSTEAFF,TGTGCCAGCTCTTCACGGCAGGGGGCGGGGAGCACTGAAGCTTTCTTT,-,TRBD1,TRBV18,TRBJ1-1
CASSPSVRTIRADTQYF,TGTGCCAGCAGCCCTAGCGTACGGACCATCCGGGCAGATACGCAGTATTTT,-,-,TRBV7-2,TRBJ2-3
CASGLGRSGSHEQFF,TGTGCTAGTGGTTTGGGACGCTCAGGGTCCCATGAGCAGTTCTTC,-,-,TRBV12-5,TRBJ2-1
CASMKGNDSPLHF,TGTGCCAGCATGAAGGGGAACGATTCACCCCTCCACTTT,-,-,TRBV28,TRBJ1-6
CASSLIERTDYGYTF,TGTGCCAGCAGTTTAATAGAGAGAACGGACTATGGCTACACCTTC,-,-,TRBV27,TRBJ1-2
CASSSDRQSTNEKLFF,TGTGCCAGCAGCTCAGACAGGCAATCAACTAATGAAAAACTGTTTTTT,-,-,TRBV11-2,TRBJ1-4
CASSLDLAGVTGELFF,TGTGCCAGCAGCTTAGATCTAGCGGGAGTTACCGGGGAGCTGTTTTTT,-,TRBD2,TRBV11-2,TRBJ2-2
CSVGKGDTNTGELFF,TGCAGCGTTGGCAAAGGGGACACAAACACCGGGGAGCTGTTTTTT,-,-,TRBV29-1,TRBJ2-2
CASSLGQLDVEPQHF,TGTGCCAGCAGCCTCGGACAGTTGGATGTGGAGCCCCAGCATTTT,-,-,TRBV6-5,TRBJ1-5
CASSSQGFGEAFF,TGTGCCAGCAGCTCTCAGGGGTTCGGGGAAGCTTTCTTT,-,-,TRBV14,TRBJ1-1
CASSSGMGHANTGELFF,TGTGCCAGCAGCTCGGGAATGGGACACGCGAACACCGGGGAGCTGTTTTTT,-,-,TRBV5-4,TRBJ2-2
CASSKGRQTGELFF,TGTGCCAGCAGCAAAGGGAGACAGACCGGGGAGCTGTTTTTT,-,-,TRBV21-1,TRBJ2-2
CASSTQRRDYGSSGNTIYF,TGTGCCAGTAGTACCCAGCGGAGGGATTATGGGAGCTCTGGAAACACCATATATTTT,-,-,TRBV19,TRBJ1-3
CASSFGTHTEAFF,TGTGCCAGCAGTTTCGGGACACACACTGAAGCTTTCTTT,-,-,TRBV6-1,TRBJ1-1
CASRGTAFNEKLFF,TGTGCCAGCAGGGGGACTGCTTTTAATGAAAAACTGTTCTTT,-,-,TRBV6-1,TRBJ1-4
CASSPVPYGYTF,TGTGCCAGCAGCCCGGTGCCCTATGGCTACACCTTC,-,-,TRBV6-6,TRBJ1-2
CSVAHRNYGYTF,TGCAGCGTCGCACACCGAAACTATGGCTACACCTTC,-,-,TRBV29-1,TRBJ1-2
CASSRDSRAMNTEAFF,TGTGCCAGCAGTCGAGACTCCAGGGCCATGAACACTGAAGCTTTCTTT,-,-,TRBV2,TRBJ1-1
CASSGGVYEQYF,TGTGCCAGCAGTGGGGGGGTCTACGAGCAGTACTTC,-,TRBD2,TRBV28,TRBJ2-7
CTGQIHYEQYF,TGCACGGGACAAATCCACTACGAGCAGTACTTC,-,-,TRBV20-1,TRBJ2-7
CASSPRTSADTQYF,TGTGCCAGCAGTCCCCGGACTAGTGCAGATACGCAGTATTTT,-,TRBD2,TRBV6-1,TRBJ2-3
CASSQLEDTGELFF,TGCGCCAGCAGTCAATTGGAGGACACCGGGGAGCTGTTTTTT,few,-,TRBV23-1,TRBJ2-2
CASSHLEEYYEQYF,TGCGCCAGCAGCCACCTCGAGGAATATTACGAGCAGTACTTC,-,-,TRBV4-1,TRBJ2-7
CASSQRESRLFF,TGCGCCAGCAGCCAAAGGGAGAGTAGACTGTTTTTT,few,-,TRBV4-3,TRBJ1-4
CASSFSGTGESTDTQYF,TGTGCCAGCAGTTTCTCCGGGACAGGGGAAAGCACAGATACGCAGTATTTT,-,TRBD1,TRBV27,TRBJ2-3
CASSVDGGTYNEQFF,TGTGCCAGCAGCGTAGATGGCGGCACCTACAATGAGCAGTTCTTC,-,-,TRBV9,TRBJ2-1
CASSPGRESQPQHF,TGTGCCAGCTCACCCGGGAGGGAAAGTCAGCCCCAGCATTTT,once,-,TRBV18,TRBJ1-5
CASSQDWAPEYNEQFF,TGTGCCAGCAGCCAAGATTGGGCTCCAGAGTACAATGAGCAGTTCTTC,-,-,TRBV4-2,TRBJ2-1
CAISTSGALGYNEQFF,TGTGCCATCAGTACCTCGGGAGCGCTAGGATACAATGAGCAGTTCTTC,-,-,TRBV10-3,TRBJ2-1
CASSSPLAGYEQFF,TGTGCCAGCAGTTCACCCCTAGCGGGATATGAGCAGTTCTTC,-,TRBD2,TRBV13,TRBJ2-1
CASSFTGNAEAFF,TGCGCCAGCAGCTTCACCGGGAACGCTGAAGCTTTCTTT,once,-,TRBV5-1,TRBJ1-1
CASSEGALTGELFF,TGTGCCAGTAGCGAGGGGGCATTAACCGGGGAGCTGTTTTTT,once,TRBD1,TRBV19,TRBJ2-2
CASGGGDSTDTQYF,TGTGCCAGCGGAGGCGGGGATAGCACAGATACGCAGTATTTT,-,-,TRBV9,TRBJ2-3
CASSSPAWAGEQFF,TGTGCCAGCAGCTCCCCGGCGTGGGCGGGTGAGCAGTTCTTC,once,-,TRBV11-2,TRBJ2-1
CSARAYGYTF,TGCAGTGCTAGGGCATATGGCTACACCTTC,once,-,TRBV20-1,TRBJ1-2
CASSTLGTQYF,TGTGCCAGCAGCACACTAGGGACCCAGTACTTC,-,-,TRBV2,TRBJ2-5